These 31 T cell receptor beta chains were all obtained from the same sample, sequenced in a study of T cells in Graves' hyperthyroidism and ophthalmopathy. It was RNA transcripts that yielded the amplified TCR beta CDR3 regions. An initial round of RT-PCR targeting the TCR CDR3 relied on the HTBI primer set. TCRdb called the multiplex PCR reads again in MiXCR, with one record for every CDR3 protein. The sample carries hundreds of thousands of distinct CDR3 sequences, 11% to 15% recorded once. The material sequenced was blood. The receptor source for this set is a woman aged 18-29 years with Graves' hyperthyroidism.

This clonotype came up a few times. V usage is TRBV7-2 and J usage is TRBJ2-7, with D maybe TRBD2 (6 bases). The V gene's germline CDR1 is SGHTA and CDR2 FQGNSA. CDR3 length equals 13 residues. The ends were cut back, 4 bases at V and 4 bases at J, with 11 bases in the middle. The DNA for the CDR3 is TGTGCCAGCAGCTCGGGACGGGAGTACGAGCAGTACTTC. Its translation is CASSSGREYEQYF.

V and J are TRBV7-9 and TRBJ1-4; no definite D call. Trimming took off 2 bases at V and 4 bases at J, with 11 bases between the two ends. This CDR3 is built from 15 residues. CDR1 is SEHNR and CDR2 is FQNEAQ in the germline V gene (reference sequence). CDR3 residues: CASSLISDHNEKLFF. For the CDR3, the DNA is TGTGCCAGCAGCTTAATCTCCGATCATAATGAAAAACTGTTTTTT.

This clonotype was observed many times. The chain combines TRBV2 with TRBJ1-2; 8 bases fit TRBD1. CDR1 and CDR2 (germline): SNHLY, FYNNEI. The J segment lost 4 bases and the V segment lost 1 base, leaving 8 bases of the junction unmatched. The CDR3 is 16 amino acids. As DNA, the CDR3 is TGTGCCAGCAGTGAAGGGGGGACAGGACTTCTCTATGGCTACACCTTC. Its translation is CASSEGGTGLLYGYTF.

This clonotype has a count of ten or more. The V call is TRBV9, the J call TRBJ1-4; D perhaps matches TRBD1 (6 bases). Deletions cut 3 bases from V and 8 bases from J, with 14 bases between. The length of the CDR3 is 14 residues. Germline V CDR1 and CDR2: SGDLS, YYNGEE. DNA for the CDR3: TGTGCCAGCAGCGCTACAGGGCCGAGGGAAAAACTGTTTTTT. Encoded protein: CASSATGPREKLFF.

The sample holds many counts of this clonotype. The chain carries TRBV20-1 and TRBJ2-7; D remains unclear. Trimming removed 3 bases at V and 0 bases at J, with 15 bases between. Per germline, CDR1 DFQATT and CDR2 SNEGSKA (reference sequence). CDR3 length: 15 amino acids. The CDR3 here is CSASKRRIYSYEQYF. Here the CDR3 DNA reads TGCAGTGCTAGCAAGAGGCGGATTTACTCCTACGAGCAGTACTTC.

This chain uses TRBV19 with TRBJ2-1, with 13 positions matching TRBD2. The CDR3 runs to 13 residues. Germline loops: CDR1 LNHDA, CDR2 SQIVND (reference sequence). V trimming: 8 bases; J trimming: 9 bases; junction bases outside the gene matches: 4. CDR3 residues: CASAGLAGVEQFF. CDR3 nucleotide sequence: TGTGCCAGTGCCGGACTAGCGGGAGTTGAGCAGTTCTTC.

This clonotype was observed many times. The chain combines TRBV11-2 with TRBJ2-3; D is ambiguous. The CDR3 runs to 14 residues. CDR1 and CDR2 (germline): SGHAT, FQNNGV. V was shortened by 3 bases and J by 4 bases, with 11 bases between the two germline ends. CDR3 coding DNA: TGTGCCAGCAGCTTGAGGTCTAGGCCAGATACGCAGTATTTT. Its translation is CASSLRSRPDTQYF.

The chain joins TRBV24-1 to TRBJ2-1, with 13 bases aligning to TRBD2. Germline CDR1 is KGHDR and CDR2 is SFDVKD. The ends lost 4 bases at V and 7 bases at J; junction bases unmatched: 6. The CDR3 extends over 16 amino acids. The CDR3 DNA reads TGTGCCACCAGTGACTGGGGACTAGCGGGGTGGAATGAGCAGTTCTTC. As protein: CATSDWGLAGWNEQFF.

This clonotype was found many times. The genes are TRBV28 and TRBJ2-7; D unresolved. Per the germline V gene, CDR1 is MDHEN and CDR2 is SYDVKM. Trimming took 2 bases from V and 2 from J, leaving 7 bases between them. This CDR3 has 13 amino acids. The CDR3 spells CASSLIGTYEQYF. CDR3 coding DNA: TGTGCCAGCAGTTTAATAGGGACCTACGAGCAGTACTTC.

At least ten counts were recorded for this clonotype. The chain uses TRBV27 and TRBJ2-7, with 9 positions matching TRBD2. The V and J ends lost 3 bases and 5 bases, in that order; junction bases with no gene match: 2. Germline CDR1 and CDR2: MNHEY and SMNVEV (reference sequence). This CDR3 comprises 13 residues. The CDR3 loop is CASSLGLANEQYF. CDR3 DNA sequence: TGTGCCAGCAGTTTGGGACTAGCAAACGAGCAGTACTTC.

Only a few counts were recorded for this clonotype. The V gene is TRBV2, the J gene TRBJ1-6; unclear D gene. Germline-derived CDR1 and CDR2 are SNHLY and FYNNEI. The length of the CDR3 is 14 residues. Deletions cut 4 bases from V and 8 bases from J, with 12 bases between. The CDR3 DNA is TGTGCCAGCAGTGCGGCCCGTGTGGATTCACCCCTCCACTTT. Amino acid sequence: CASSAARVDSPLHF.

This chain joins TRBV7-9 and TRBJ2-2, with D uncertain. CDR3 length equals 13 residues. Germline V gene lookup returns CDR1 SEHNR and CDR2 FQNEAQ (reference sequence). Trimming took off 4 bases at V and 5 bases at J, with 8 bases between the two ends. The CDR3 sequence is CASSWRRTGELFF. The CDR3 DNA is TGTGCCAGCAGCTGGCGAAGGACCGGGGAGCTGTTTTTT. The complete variable domain, with remaining parts taken from reference TRBV7-9 and TRBJ2-2, reads DTGVSQNPRHKITKRGQNVTFRCDPISEHNRLYWYRQTLGQGPEFLTYFQNEAQLEKSRLLSDRFSAERPKGSFSTLEIQRTEQGDSAMYLCASSWRRTGELFFGEGSRLTVL.

In this sample, this clonotype turned up many times. This chain links TRBV11-2 with TRBJ2-1, with 7 positions matching TRBD2. CDR3 length: 16 amino acids. The J segment lost 0 bases and the V segment lost 5 bases, leaving 7 bases of the junction unmatched. Germline-derived CDR1 and CDR2 are SGHAT and FQNNGV. The CDR3 DNA reads as TGTGCCAGCAGCCCCAGGAGCGGGGCCTCCTACAATGAGCAGTTCTTC. Amino acids: CASSPRSGASYNEQFF. Variable domain in full (rest from reference TRBV11-2 and TRBJ2-1): EAGVAQSPRYKIIEKRQSVAFWCNPISGHATLYWYQQILGQGPKLLIQFQNNGVVDDSQLPKDRFSAERLKGVDSTLKIQPAKLEDSAVYLCASSPRSGASYNEQFFGPGTRLTVL.

This clonotype was recorded at least ten times. The gene calls are TRBV3-1 and TRBJ2-3; D unresolved. CDR1 is LGHDT and CDR2 is YNNKEL in the germline V gene (reference sequence). The V gene lost 4 bases and the J gene lost 3 bases, with 11 bases spanning the gap. The length of the CDR3 is 14 residues. The CDR3 here is CASSRGLVTDTQYF. DNA of the CDR3: TGTGCCAGCAGCCGAGGTCTGGTTACAGATACGCAGTATTTT.

This clonotype has at least ten counts. The genes are TRBV5-1 and TRBJ1-1; D uncertain. Trimming shortened V by 4 bases and J by 5 bases, and 18 bases separated the two germline ends. The CDR3 contains 15 residues. CDR1 is SGHRS, CDR2 YFSETQ, per germline. As DNA, the CDR3 is TGCGCCAGCAGCAGAATAGGGCCGAGTAGGACTGAAGCTTTCTTT. This gives the protein CASSRIGPSRTEAFF.

This clonotype was counted many times. The rearrangement uses TRBV7-3 and TRBJ2-4, with a weak D call TRBD2 (5 bases). The length of the CDR3 is 13 residues. Germline V gene sequence: CDR1 SGHTA, CDR2 FQGTGA. V lost 1 base and J lost 8, with 9 bases in between. The CDR3 DNA follows: TGTGCCAGCAGCTTAAGCGACGGGGACATTCAGTACTTC. As protein: CASSLSDGDIQYF.

The chain has TRBV7-3 and TRBJ2-2, with D perhaps TRBD2 (6 bases). Germline values: CDR1 SGHTA, CDR2 FQGTGA. The CDR3 consists of 14 residues. Trimming took off 2 bases at V and 5 bases at J, with 9 bases between the two ends. The CDR3 nucleotides are TGTGCCAGCAGCTTATTTGGAGGGACCGGGGAGCTGTTTTTT. Its protein is CASSLFGGTGELFF.

Here the CDR3 DNA reads TGTGCCTGGGCTAGCGGGAGGTATTATGAGCAGTTCTTC. It is translated as CAWASGRYYEQFF. The chain combines TRBV30 with TRBJ2-1; 11 nucleotides align to TRBD2. The germline CDR1 and CDR2 sequences are GTSNPN and SVGIG (reference sequence). V was pared by 5 bases and J by 8 bases, with 5 bases of the junction left unmatched. The CDR3 has 13 amino acids.

The J gene is TRBJ2-1, the V gene TRBV5-1; D is ambiguous. V shed 3 bases and J shed 3 bases, with 7 bases lying between them. CDR1 SGHRS and CDR2 YFSETQ come from the germline V gene. The CDR3 sequence is 13 residues long. The CDR3 DNA sequence: TGCGCCAGCAGCTCAATCGTCTACAATGAGCAGTTCTTC. Protein: CASSSIVYNEQFF.

The chain recombines TRBV6-2 or TRBV6-3 with TRBJ2-2; 7 nucleotides match TRBD1. From germline, CDR1 is MNHEY and CDR2 SVGEGT. Unmatched junction bases numbered 10, after V lost 0 bases and J lost 6 bases. The CDR3 spans 17 residues. CDR3 sequence (DNA): TGTGCCAGCAGTTACTCGTTGAGACAGGGCTTTGCCGGGGAGCTGTTTTTT. Encoded protein: CASSYSLRQGFAGELFF.

In its sample, this clonotype was seen many times. This CDR3 reads CASSLTQRMATEAFF. CDR3 DNA sequence: TGTGCCAGCAGCTTAACGCAGAGGATGGCGACTGAAGCTTTCTTT. The rearrangement links TRBV11-2 to TRBJ1-1; no definite D call. From germline, CDR1 is SGHAT and CDR2 FQNNGV. This CDR3 spans 15 amino acids. Trimming pared 2 bases from V and 5 bases from J, leaving 15 bases between.

There are many counts of this clonotype. The V and J genes are TRBV30 and TRBJ2-1, with a weak D call TRBD1 (7 bases). The CDR3 contains 11 residues. Germline V gene sequence: CDR1 GTSNPN, CDR2 SVGIG (reference sequence). Between the trimmed V and J ends, which lost 4 bases and 7 bases, there was a span of 8 bases. Here the CDR3 DNA reads TGTGCCTGGACAGGGGGGAATGAGCAGTTCTTC. This translates into CAWTGGNEQFF.

This clonotype was found many times. CDR3 nucleotide sequence: TGTGCCAGCAGCCAGCAGGGGGCCTCCTACAATGAGCAGTTCTTC. Translation gives CASSQQGASYNEQFF. The chain uses TRBV7-3 and TRBJ2-1, with 8 positions matching TRBD1. V trimming: 5 bases; J trimming: 0 bases; junction bases outside the gene matches: 3. CDR1 is SGHTA, CDR2 FQGTGA, per germline. CDR3 size: 15 residues.

This chain connects TRBV20-1 to TRBJ2-2, with D maybe TRBD1 (6 bases). Per the germline V gene, CDR1 is DFQATT and CDR2 is SNEGSKA (reference sequence). Trimming removed 6 bases from V and 4 bases from J, with 18 bases in between. There are 15 residues in the CDR3. This CDR3 is CSAPYRTVSTGELFF. The CDR3 DNA is TGCAGTGCCCCATACCGGACAGTCTCCACCGGGGAGCTGTTTTTT.

This clonotype was counted a few times. The chain joins TRBV30 to TRBJ2-1; D is undetermined. Trimming took 2 bases from V and 3 from J, leaving 14 bases between them. This CDR3 is 15 amino acids long. Per germline, CDR1 GTSNPN and CDR2 SVGIG (reference sequence). CDR3 in DNA: TGTGCCTGGAGTTGGGTCCGAGCCGGCTACAATGAGCAGTTCTTC. Its translation is CAWSWVRAGYNEQFF. Supplemented by reference TRBV30 and TRBJ2-1, the full variable domain reads SQTIHQWPATLVQPVGSPLSLECTVEGTSNPNLYWYRQAAGRGLQLLFYSVGIGQISSEVPQNLSASRPQDRQFILSSKKLLLSDSGFYLCAWSWVRAGYNEQFFGPGTRLTVL.

Comments on this clonotype: A much larger clone differs by one base, so this may be a read error. This chain joins TRBV6-2 or TRBV6-3 and TRBJ2-5; 8 nucleotides line up with TRBD1. The CDR3 has 16 residues. V lost 8 bases and J lost 5; bases outside the gene matches: 16. Per germline, CDR1 MNHEY and CDR2 SVGEGT. The CDR3 here is CASPPWDGRGRETQYF. The CDR3 coding sequence is TGTGCCAGCCCCCCATGGGACGGCAGGGGGCGGGAGACCCAGTACTTC.

At least ten counts were recorded for this clonotype. The chain joins TRBV20-1 to TRBJ1-1; 7 bases are shared with TRBD1. The trim removed 4 bases at V and 3 bases at J, leaving 5 bases unmatched. The CDR3 totals 13 residues. Germline V gene sequence: CDR1 DFQATT, CDR2 SNEGSKA (reference sequence). CDR3 region: CSATRDRDTEAFF. CDR3 sequence (DNA): TGCAGTGCTACCCGTGACAGGGACACTGAAGCTTTCTTT.

This clonotype showed up many times. V gene TRBV6-1 combines with J gene TRBJ2-1; D gene uncertain. This CDR3 region has 19 residues. V lost 7 bases to trimming and J lost 9 bases, with 34 bases between them. Germline V gives CDR1 MNHNS, CDR2 SASEGT. The CDR3 is CASMMEPVQAPSPTIEQFF. For the CDR3, the DNA is TGTGCCAGCATGATGGAGCCAGTCCAAGCCCCCAGCCCCACAATTGAGCAGTTCTTC.

This clonotype was counted only a few times. The chain has TRBV7-9 and TRBJ1-1; 7 bases are a match to TRBD1. This CDR3 has 15 amino acids. Trimming took 6 bases from V and 3 from J; bases not matched to a gene: 10. CDR1 and CDR2 (germline): SEHNR, FQNEAQ (reference sequence). CDR3 protein: CASSPPTGRDTEAFF. The DNA of the CDR3 is TGTGCCAGCAGTCCTCCGACAGGGAGGGACACTGAAGCTTTCTTT.

For this clonotype: This clone may be a read error of a much larger clone one base away. Since the CDR3 does not end with the conserved phenylalanine or tryptophan, this likely comes from a read error. The chain is built from TRBV20-1 and TRBJ2-7; a weak D match, TRBD1 (6 bases). This CDR3 is built from 14 residues. The V gene lost 1 base and the J gene lost 2 bases, with 12 bases spanning the gap. Per germline, CDR1 DFQATT and CDR2 SNEGSKA (reference sequence). The CDR3 coding sequence is TGCAGTGCTAGAGTTCAGGGGTCCACCTACGAGCAGTACCTC. It encodes CSARVQGSTYEQYL.

This clonotype has a handful of counts. The chain combines TRBV5-6 with TRBJ2-7, with D hard to call. Germline-derived CDR1 and CDR2 are SGHDT and YYEEEE. The CDR3 length is 14 residues. Trimming cost V 6 bases and J 0 bases, with 13 bases left between them. The CDR3 region is CASISRRSSYEQYF. The CDR3 DNA sequence: TGTGCCAGCATAAGCAGAAGAAGCTCCTACGAGCAGTACTTC.